This T cell receptor (beta chain) emerged from a study of T cell changes during pregnancy in multiple sclerosis. This CDR3 comprises 15 residues. With 0 bases clipped from V and 8 bases from J, the junction kept 5 bases outside the gene matches. Per the germline V gene, CDR1 is SGHRS and CDR2 is YFSETQ. The method was immunoSEQ multiplex PCR; TCRdb's version includes in-frame clones alone and lacks a portion of them. The sample holds 75,000 to 95,000 clones; 92% are singletons and the top ten take approximately 2.2%. The source material was peripheral blood, sampled after pregnancy. This TCR came from a female donor with multiple sclerosis, enrolled in a pregnancy study. V is TRBV5-1 and J is TRBJ1-4; 9 bases line up with TRBD1. The CDR3 coding sequence is TGCGCCAGCAGCTTGGGGGGGACAGGGAGCGAAAAACTGTTTTTT. Translating it yields CASSLGGTGSEKLFF.